This TCR beta chain stems from a study of T cells in Graves' hyperthyroidism and ophthalmopathy. The wider study: At the time of initial diagnosis and before any treatment, peripheral blood was collected. Study-wide points: By a 13 V-J model, ophthalmopathy was set apart from stable hyperthyroidism.

The trim removed 5 bases at V and 2 bases at J, leaving 6 bases unmatched. Germline V gives CDR1 MDHEN, CDR2 SYDVKM. This CDR3 contains 16 residues. Amplified TCR beta CDR3 regions came from RNA transcripts. HTBI primers were the set used in a first-round RT-PCR of the TCR CDR3. Via MiXCR, TCRdb re-called the multiplex PCR reads, giving one row per CDR3 protein. This sample has around 600,000 distinct CDR3 sequences; approximately 14% occur once, and the top ten carry roughly 7%. In the ophthalmopathy cohort, Clinical Activity Score was at least 3, NOSPECS grade at least 4, and duration under 3 months. It was uncontrolled infection, other autoimmune disease, pregnancy or lactation that excluded patients. Notes on this clonotype: What it recognizes is unknown.

The sample taken for sequencing was blood. The source of this sequence is a woman aged 18-29 years with Graves' ophthalmopathy. The chain joins TRBV28 to TRBJ1-3; TRBD1 aligns across 10 bases. For the CDR3, the DNA is TGTGCCAGCAGTCCCCCCGGGACAGGGGCTGGAAACACCATATATTTT. This gives the protein CASSPPGTGAGNTIYF.